The clone carrying this TCR beta chain was detected ten times or more. This record comes from a study of T cells after posttransplantation cyclophosphamide. Libraries were prepared by immunoSEQ multiplex PCR; TCRdb keeps only in-frame clonotypes and omits some of them. The specimen has over 30,000 clones, none found just once. This CDR3 has 16 residues. V was pared by 8 bases and J by 3 bases, with 12 bases of the junction left unmatched. CDR1 is ENHRY and CDR2 is SYGVKD in the germline V gene. V gene TRBV10-3 combines with J gene TRBJ2-7; TRBD2 aligns across 11 bases. This clonotype was sampled from a woman aged 45-60 years in good health and a related stem cell transplant donor. Sequencing was carried out using PBMCs. This CDR3 is CAIGAPSGGMNYEQYF. The CDR3 DNA reads TGTGCCATCGGAGCACCTAGCGGGGGGATGAACTACGAGCAGTACTTC.